This T cell receptor (beta chain) is drawn from a study of cytomegalovirus exposure and HLA in healthy donors. Study results and caveats: Most CMV-associated TCR beta chains appeared HLA-restricted in a later analysis.

About this clone itself: The antigen remains unidentified.

A multiplex PCR was run with 60 Vbeta primers and 13 Jbeta primers. Sequenced by immunoSEQ multiplex PCR; TCRdb stores in-frame clones only, minus some. Counted here are about 170,000 clones, approximately 80% occurring once; the ten biggest clones make up approximately 1.2%. Sequencing was done on a sample of PBMCs. This receptor was taken from a boy younger than 10 in good health and CMV-seronegative.

CDR3 sequence reads: CAWSLAVADTQYF. The DNA for the CDR3 is TGTGCCTGGTCCCTAGCGGTGGCGGATACGCAGTATTTT. The rearrangement links TRBV30 to TRBJ2-3; the match to TRBD2 covers 7 bases. There are 13 residues in the CDR3. Germline V gives CDR1 GTSNPN, CDR2 SVGIG (reference sequence). J lost 6 bases, V lost 5 bases, and 8 bases had no gene match.